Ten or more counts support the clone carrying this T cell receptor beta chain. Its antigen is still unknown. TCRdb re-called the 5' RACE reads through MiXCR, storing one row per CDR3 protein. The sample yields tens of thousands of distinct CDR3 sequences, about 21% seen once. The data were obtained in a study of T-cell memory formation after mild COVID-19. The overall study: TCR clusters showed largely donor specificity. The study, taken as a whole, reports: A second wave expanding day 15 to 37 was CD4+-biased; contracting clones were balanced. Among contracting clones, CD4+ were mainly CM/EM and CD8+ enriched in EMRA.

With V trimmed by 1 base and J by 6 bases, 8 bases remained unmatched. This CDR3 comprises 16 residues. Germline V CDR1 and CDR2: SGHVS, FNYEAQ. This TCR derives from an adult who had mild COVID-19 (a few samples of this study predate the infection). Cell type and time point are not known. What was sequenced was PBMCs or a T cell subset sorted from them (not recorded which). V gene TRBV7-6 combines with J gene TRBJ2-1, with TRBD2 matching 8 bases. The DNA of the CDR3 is TGTGCCAGCAGCTTAGGGGGTGGCGGGAGGACCAATGAGCAGTTCTTC. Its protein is CASSLGGGGRTNEQFF.